This T cell receptor (beta chain) is from a study of cytomegalovirus exposure and HLA in healthy donors (TCRdb year 2017). Concerning the study at large: An earlier analysis of approximately 550 of the donors reported roughly 270 Gb of sequence data and approximately 110 million unique TCR beta sequences from some 180 million T cells. An early release covering over 500 HLA-typed donors comprised approximately 300 gigabases of sequencing data and tens of millions of unique TCR sequences. The genetic ancestry cluster associated with self-reported Caucasian donors included around 76% of the 350 to 500 genotyped donors. The study was designed to test whether signatures of past pathogen exposure could be identified by cataloging public T cell receptors. Using immunosequencing, the study profiled T cell repertoires from about 620 subjects and related those repertoires to cytomegalovirus serostatus. A separate validation cohort of approximately 120 different subjects was used in addition to the roughly 670-subject first cohort. The study combined high-throughput TCR immunosequencing, statistical association of individual TCRs with disease status, and machine learning to predict cytomegalovirus infection status. A later analysis re-examined previously published TCR beta repertoires from more than 550 donors and added high-resolution HLA genotyping to investigate patterns of TCR occurrence. Rather than drawing on any new phenotypic data, the later analysis identified candidate immune exposures from TCR beta sequences and the way those sequences occurred across donors. An earlier analysis of some 500 of the donors used high-throughput TCR beta sequencing to judge whether each TCR beta V gene segment behaved as functional or pseudogenic. Alongside the repertoire data, information on donor age, sex, ethnicity and CMV serostatus was compiled. In a later genetic analysis, genome-wide SNP genotypes for about 55% of the 666 donors were used, and that subset was treated as a discovery cohort. Every repertoire in the discovery cohort had been generated on one and the same sequencing platform. HLA typing covered class I and class II loci at four-digit resolution. Typing coverage differed by locus: A, B, C, DRB1 and DQB1 were typed in about 620-640 donors, DQA1 in around 500, DPA1 in 600 to 610, and DPB1 in approximately 450. A handful of DR-DQ haplotypes were handled as single units for association and clustering because linkage in the cohort was strong. Among about 410 genotyped donors of the cohort, an average of approximately 240,000 unique TCR beta nucleotide sequences was sequenced per donor, of which approximately 18% were non-productive.

To note about this clone: The antigen it recognizes is unknown. No per-base quality is available; no much larger clone lies one base away.

The method was the immunoSEQ multiplex PCR assay. For the multiplex PCR, a mixture combining 60 forward primers for TCR Vbeta segments and 13 reverse primers for TCR Jbeta segments was used. A multiplex PCR assay on genomic DNA amplified the CDR3 region of rearranged TCR beta genes. Amplified TCR beta libraries were sequenced as 87-base-pair reads on the Illumina HiSeq System. In the source study's methods: In a later analysis, tens of millions of unique TCR beta chains were counted across the 500 to 850 repertoires, and around 10 million of these chains were shared by at least two donors. To remove PCR and sequencing errors, raw reads were error-corrected and collapsed into unique sequences using a nearest-neighbor algorithm that merged closely related sequences. To assign V, D and J gene segments, CDR3 sequences were aligned to IMGT reference sequences. For a sequence to be retained, a match of at least six nucleotides to both a V gene segment and a J gene segment was required. Rearrangements were called productive when the CDR3 lacked stop codons and stayed in frame with V and J; all others were non-productive. CDR3 was defined by IMGT convention, running from the second conserved V-encoded cysteine to the conserved J-encoded phenylalanine. Sequences without an unambiguous match to a single V gene segment were excluded from the earlier analysis of several hundred of the donors. An earlier analysis of several hundred of the donors classified V segments as functional when productive rearrangements were above 56.7% and as segregating when the standard deviation between donors was above 5%. A statistical classification framework was built for diagnosing cytomegalovirus status from the catalog of TCR beta chain sequences. A later analysis assigned V and J genes by comparing TCR nucleotide sequences with IMGT/GENE-DB human TR gene sequences. Using the TCRdist pipeline, a later analysis assigned CDR3 sequences along with most-parsimonious VDJ recombination scenarios. In a later analysis, each TCR beta chain was defined by its CDR3 amino acid sequence together with its V-gene family, and reads without a unique V-gene family were excluded. As a way to deal with suspected cross-contamination and a sequencing artifact, a later analysis dropped 640 or so nucleotide sequences that were highly shared and had low generation probability. In a later analysis, a clonal expansion index for each public chain was calculated from normalized within-repertoire ranks of inferred template counts. In a later analysis, generation probabilities were computed using a VDJ recombination model fitted to out-of-frame rearrangements, and the results were checked against IGoR. In a later analysis, hypergeometric tests were used to score TCR-TCR, TCR-HLA and TCR-CMV co-occurrence, with a repertoire-size bias correction applied to TCR pairs. False discovery rates were estimated in a later analysis by permuting HLA or CMV assignments 20 times. In a later analysis, co-occurring TCRs were grouped using DBSCAN, and TCRdist sequence similarity was added for clustering within HLA-allele-positive subsets. Repertoires with fewer than 30,000 or more than 120,000 public chains, plus five repertoires with anomalous nucleotide sharing, were excluded from co-occurrence clustering. TCRdb carries this immuneACCESS record with in-frame sequences only. Its versions omit some clonotypes, under half of them owing to an unresolved V gene in the studies checked, with the rest unexplained. V, J and clone size derive from that table, while D and trimming were established from the DNA sequence. The sample profile shows about 260,000 clones; roughly 81% of them were found once. The top ten clonotypes cover approximately 2% of the sample.

The study at large found these results: The only immune exposure information available for the cohort was CMV serostatus. Strong co-occurrence of HLA alleles, especially DR and DQ, made assigning TCR associations to individual alleles difficult. In a later analysis, most CMV-associated TCR beta chains were found to appear HLA-restricted, with HLA associations seemingly driven largely by CMV exposure. A further reported finding was that TCR beta sequences accurately predicted the HLA-A and HLA-B alleles for most subjects in the first cohort. According to a later genetic analysis, donors in an Asian-associated ancestry cluster had fewer N-insertions in productive TCRs than the approximately 630-donor mean. In an earlier analysis of some 640 of the donors, most TCR beta V segments were observed in productive rearrangements about 87% or about 30% of the time, broadly matching IMGT annotations. The authors suggested that the approach could potentially be generalized to other disease states and immunological phenotypes. About 15 rarely observed V segments, including chromosome 9 orphons, were excluded from the earlier analysis of some 590 of the donors because counts were too low. Most TCR sequences were observed very rarely across donors, whereas some public TCRs were present in many individuals. In a later analysis, HLA-associated TCR beta chains showed more clonal expansion and lower generation probabilities than non-associated chains that were equally common. Correlated functional status among segregating V segments might reflect linkage disequilibrium, but an unknown experimental factor could not be ruled out. In this cohort, only TCR beta chains were sequenced, and detectable features were limited by the absence of alpha or paired-chain data. Cytomegalovirus status was reported to be diagnosed by the classifier with high specificity and sensitivity in both the original and validation cohorts. Presence/absence analyses assumed roughly uniform sequencing depth across donors, an assumption that may not hold. The study gave a list of over 150 TCR beta chains associated with cytomegalovirus. HLA typing was unavailable for some donors at each locus, so association tests used only the typed subset. In a later analysis, around 15,000 TCR beta sequences were associated with specific HLA alleles at a false discovery rate of 0.05. In a later analysis, several top co-occurrence clusters were reported to appear linked to parvovirus B19, influenza, CMV and Epstein-Barr virus. In vitro tests confirmed that a few of the cytomegalovirus-associated TCR beta chains recognize cytomegalovirus antigens. A cluster of highly shared sequence variants was judged likely to be a technical artifact of the sequencing pipeline. A later analysis found that TCR association rates varied across HLA loci, with DRB1 alleles showing the most associated TCRs and HLA-C alleles the fewest. In a later genetic analysis, a missense DCLRE1C variant was associated with V-gene and J-gene trimming of TCR beta chains, and the association was replicated in an independent cohort.

The cohort comprised fewer than 700 healthy bone marrow donors. All cohort members were sampled while nominally healthy, although unrecorded immune exposures were likely present. The donor was CMV seropositive and was included in the group of 250 to 350 seropositive cohort members. Every donor gave a peripheral blood sample, and the peripheral blood mononuclear cells from that sample were used for TCR beta sequencing. The Qiagen DNeasy Blood Extraction Kit was used to extract genomic DNA from the blood cell samples. Sample: PBMCs. This TCR was recovered from a woman aged 40 to 50 in good health and CMV-seropositive.

The DNA sequence follows: TGTGCCAGCATCACCGGGGGGGTAGGCTATGGCTACACCTTC. Its amino acids are CASITGGVGYGYTF. Recombination joined TRBV28 with TRBJ1-2; the D region possibly corresponds to TRBD1 (5 bases align). Per the germline V gene, MDHEN is the CDR1 and SYDVKM is the CDR2. The CDR3 contains 14 residues, cysteine and phenylalanine counted. Only the CDR3 part of the read is kept: 42 bases, read in frame from the first base. V is shortened by 7 bases, J by 4 bases, and the region joining them spans 16 bases.